This T cell receptor beta chain originates from a study of neoadjuvant anti-PD-1 for oral cavity cancer. Study context: Patients mostly received three to four biweekly nivolumab doses at 3 mg/kg before surgery. Patients without progression got a fourth dose around day 43.

A word on this clone: Its antigen is unknown.

Blood cells were analyzed directly, without culture or expansion. Only in-frame clones appear in the TCRdb table, and some are missing; sequencing was by immunoSEQ multiplex PCR. The table lists 6,000 to 7,500 clones, 76% of them singletons. Study observations and caveats: Only a few patients per response group were TCR-analyzed; validation needed.

This TCR derives from a person between 40 and 85 years old with oral cavity squamous cell carcinoma. The specimen comprised PBMCs, sampled before nivolumab (anti-PD-1) treatment.

The CDR3 region is CASSLQGYNSPLHF. Written as DNA, the CDR3 is TGTGCCAGCAGCCTACAGGGATATAATTCACCCCTCCACTTT. The chain is built from TRBV28 and TRBJ1-6, with TRBD1 as a possible D gene (6 bases). Germline assignment: CDR1 MDHEN and CDR2 SYDVKM. V lost 6 bases and J 4 bases, leaving 10 bases between the germline ends. The CDR3 loop spans 14 amino acids.